The entry that follows covers one T cell receptor (beta chain) sequence. No antigen is known for it. The PCR had 60 Vbeta and 13 Jbeta primers. Repertoires were generated with immunoSEQ multiplex PCR, while TCRdb's copy carries only in-frame clones and drops some. The data show roughly 120,000 clones, more than 65% seen once. The sample is drawn from a study of cytomegalovirus exposure and HLA in healthy donors. General observations from the study: Most observed TCR sequences were rare, whereas some public TCRs were detected in many donors. A later analysis appeared to link common viral pathogens to several of the most significant clusters.

Unrecorded immune exposures were likely, despite nominal health at sampling. Specimen: PBMCs. The origin of this receptor is a man aged 25-40 years in good health and CMV-seropositive.

The CDR3 region is CASSFPGQGYQETQYF. DNA of the CDR3: TGTGCCAGCAGCTTTCCGGGACAGGGCTACCAAGAGACCCAGTACTTC. V and J are TRBV7-9 and TRBJ2-5, with TRBD1 matching over 9 bases. Germline CDR1 and CDR2: SEHNR and FQNEAQ (reference sequence). Unmatched junction bases numbered 5, after V lost 3 bases and J lost 0 bases. There are 16 residues in the CDR3.